This T cell receptor (beta chain) was captured in a study of CD8 T cells in ankylosing spondylitis (dated by TCRdb to 2016 to 2017). The study in broad terms: T cell receptor beta repertoires were profiled in healthy donors and ankylosing spondylitis patients so that disease-linked TCR variants could be found. Peripheral blood was sampled, and synovial fluid was additionally collected from ankylosing spondylitis patients. In total, the full study cohort was made up of 108 healthy donors and more than 20 ankylosing spondylitis patients.

In this sample, this clonotype turned up a few times. What this receptor recognizes is not known. No clone much larger than this one lies a single base away; base qualities are absent. V was cut back by 6 bases and J by 9 bases, leaving a gap of 15 bases between them. The CDR3 runs 13 amino acids, cysteine and phenylalanine included. The DNA shown is the 39-base CDR3, in frame from base 1. The data were produced on an Illumina HiSeq 2500. Quantitative 5'-RACE with molecular barcodes was the method used to prepare the TCR beta libraries. Per the source publication's procedure: Disease-linked TCR variants were identified with a new computational method built on a probabilistic model of VDJ rearrangement. The public reads were run again by TCRdb, first through fastp at Q25 and then through MiXCR, and only productive beta chains were kept. CDR3 protein sequences are deduplicated, and each keeps its most common genes and DNA. TCRdb, not the original authors, processed these V and J calls. This sample has under 950,000 distinct CDR3 sequences in its table, and 15% to 20% of those were observed once. The top ten constitute about 20% of the sample.

General study outcomes and caveats: The disease-linked clones showed a CD8+ phenotype and occurred at relatively low frequencies in peripheral blood. According to the report, matched synovial fluid samples from ankylosing spondylitis patients were significantly enriched for the disease-linked clones. A TCR beta motif of eight highly homologous amino acid variants appeared characteristic of blood from ankylosing spondylitis patients. Some of the motif variants had been reported before in the synovial fluid and blood of reactive arthritis patients, a finding that suggests common disease-initiation mechanisms.

This TCR was sampled from a male donor with ankylosing spondylitis. The sequenced sample consisted of blood, either unsorted or a sorted T cell fraction (not recorded which). The chain employs TRBV12-3 or TRBV12-4 and TRBJ2-1; TRBD2 could be the D gene, as 6 bases match. The DNA is as follows: TGTGCCAGCAGCGGACGGAGGGACGGTGAGCAGTTCTTC. It specifies CASSGRRDGEQFF.